What follows are 25 T cell receptor beta chains derived from one specimen sequenced in a study of T cells in Graves' hyperthyroidism and ophthalmopathy. Amplification targeted TCR beta CDR3 regions from RNA transcripts. The TCR CDR3 first-round RT-PCR relied on the HTBI primer set. Each CDR3 protein is one row after TCRdb ran MiXCR on the multiplex PCR reads. The data show about 360,000 distinct CDR3 sequences, less than 20% seen once. Sample: blood. Receptors were obtained from a young woman with Graves' hyperthyroidism that later progressed to Graves' ophthalmopathy.

The J gene is TRBJ1-5, the V gene TRBV29-1, with D unresolved. In germline, CDR1 is SQVTM, CDR2 ANQGSEA. V lost 6 bases, J lost 4 bases, and 13 bases lay in between. The CDR3 runs 13 residues. CDR3 loop: CSVQVDGNQPQHF. The CDR3 DNA reads TGCAGCGTCCAGGTGGACGGAAATCAGCCCCAGCATTTT.

The chain couples TRBV7-9 to TRBJ2-3, with D unclear. V lost 6 bases, J lost 6 bases, and 10 bases lay in between. This CDR3 has 12 amino acids. Germline CDR1 SEHNR, CDR2 FQNEAQ (reference sequence). CDR3 sequence: CASSGSADTQYF. CDR3 nucleotides: TGTGCCAGCAGTGGGTCGGCGGATACGCAGTATTTT.

J is TRBJ2-7 and V is TRBV7-8; tentative D call: TRBD1 (6 bases). The CDR3 covers 14 residues. V was pared by 1 base and J by 4 bases, with 11 bases between. Germline lookup yields CDR1 SGHVS and CDR2 FQNEAQ. The CDR3 sequence is CASSLGTALYEQYF. The CDR3 DNA reads TGTGCCAGCAGCTTAGGGACAGCTCTATACGAGCAGTACTTC.

This clonotype was seen only a few times. The genes are TRBV30 and TRBJ2-7, with TRBD2 as a possible D gene (6 bases). The germline V and J ends were trimmed by 0 bases and 1 base, with 19 bases remaining between them. This CDR3 has 17 amino acids. Germline V CDR1 and CDR2: GTSNPN, SVGIG (reference sequence). The CDR3 DNA sequence: TGTGCCTGGAGTGTACCGAGCTGGCGGGGTGTTTCCTACGAGCAGTACTTC. It translates to CAWSVPSWRGVSYEQYF.

The V gene is TRBV3-1, the J gene TRBJ2-3; 9 nucleotides match TRBD2. Germline V gene lookup returns CDR1 LGHDT and CDR2 YNNKEL (reference sequence). The CDR3 has 14 residues. With V trimmed by 6 bases and J by 4 bases, 5 bases remained unmatched. The CDR3 DNA reads as TGTGCCAGCAGTTCTAGCGGGATTTCAGATACGCAGTATTTT. Translated: CASSSSGISDTQYF.

This clonotype was detected many times. The rearrangement joins TRBV11-2 to TRBJ2-5, with 9 bases aligning to TRBD1. The CDR3 runs 15 residues. With V trimmed by 5 bases and J by 1 base, 5 bases remained unmatched. Germline values: CDR1 SGHAT, CDR2 FQNNGV. The CDR3: CASSLLDRGQETQYF. As DNA, the CDR3 is TGTGCCAGCAGCCTACTGGACAGGGGCCAAGAGACCCAGTACTTC.

The table lists this clonotype with many counts. This chain links TRBV2 with TRBJ2-6; D is unclear. Germline CDR1 SNHLY, CDR2 FYNNEI. V lost 3 bases and J 2 bases, leaving 8 bases between the germline ends. The CDR3 runs to 15 residues. The CDR3 sequence: CASSERLAGANVLTF. The CDR3 DNA reads as TGTGCCAGCAGTGAGAGGCTGGCTGGGGCCAACGTCCTGACTTTC. Full variable domain (missing parts from reference TRBV2 and TRBJ2-6): EPEVTQTPSHQVTQMGQEVILRCVPISNHLYFYWYRQILGQKVEFLVSFYNNEISEKSEIFDDQFSVERPDGSNFTLKIRSTKLEDSAMYFCASSERLAGANVLTFGAGSRLTVL.

The chain recombines TRBV7-9 with TRBJ2-1, with 8 positions matching TRBD1. Germline lookup yields CDR1 SEHNR and CDR2 FQNEAQ (reference sequence). The CDR3 is 15 residues long. The J segment lost 8 bases and the V segment lost 6 bases, leaving 12 bases of the junction unmatched. This CDR3 is CASRPDRGAWDEQFF. The DNA of the CDR3 is TGTGCCAGCAGACCAGACAGGGGCGCCTGGGATGAGCAGTTCTTC.

This clonotype was seen ten or more times. The chain employs TRBV20-1 and TRBJ1-5; D is perhaps TRBD1 (6 bases). Germline CDR1 reads DFQATT; CDR2 reads SNEGSKA (reference sequence). Between the trimmed V and J ends, which lost 3 bases and 5 bases, there was a span of 17 bases. The CDR3 contains 15 residues. This CDR3 reads CSASSPRGAHQPQHF. The CDR3 DNA is TGCAGTGCTAGTTCCCCTAGGGGGGCCCATCAGCCCCAGCATTTT.

About this clonotype: A read error may be the cause here, since a much bigger clone is one base away. This chain connects TRBV20-1 to TRBJ1-2; D is undetermined. With 0 bases removed from V and 7 bases from J, the gap between germline ends came to 18 bases. This CDR3 spans 15 amino acids. The germline CDR1 and CDR2 sequences are DFQATT and SNEGSKA (reference sequence). The CDR3 DNA sequence: TGCAGTGCTAGAGATCCCGGGGAAGTTCACGGTGGCTACACCTTC. Translated, it gives CSARDPGEVHGGYTF.

This clonotype was seen a few times. The chain couples TRBV5-1 to TRBJ2-7; D may be TRBD1 (5 bases). The CDR3 is made up of 14 amino acids. Trimming left V 5 bases short and J 1 base short, with 13 bases between. Germline V lookup: CDR1 SGHRS, CDR2 YFSETQ. This CDR3 reads CASREGAESYEQYF. The CDR3 region has the DNA TGCGCCAGCAGGGAAGGGGCAGAATCCTACGAGCAGTACTTC.

This clonotype has ten or more counts. The chain recombines TRBV7-2 with TRBJ2-7; D remains ambiguous. The CDR3 has 13 residues. The V gene lost 1 base and the J gene lost 2 bases, with 6 bases spanning the gap. CDR1 is SGHTA and CDR2 is FQGNSA in the germline V gene. The CDR3 region is CASSLGLAYEQYF. In nucleotides, the CDR3 is TGTGCCAGCAGCTTAGGCCTAGCCTACGAGCAGTACTTC.

The chain recombines TRBV7-9 with TRBJ2-1, with 10 bases matching TRBD1. V dropped 5 bases and J dropped 9; count of bases not matched to a gene: 10. CDR3 length: 15 residues. Germline CDR1 and CDR2: SEHNR and FQNEAQ (reference sequence). Here the CDR3 reads CASSHRDRGGSEQFF. Here the CDR3 DNA reads TGTGCCAGCAGCCACCGGGACAGGGGAGGTAGTGAGCAGTTCTTC.

This chain connects TRBV6-1 to TRBJ2-5; tentatively, D is TRBD2 (7 bases). Looked up from germline, CDR1 is MNHNS and CDR2 is SASEGT. The V end lost 6 bases, the J end lost 5 bases, and 16 bases lay between the germline ends. The CDR3 runs to 14 residues. CDR3 DNA sequence: TGTGCCAGCAGCCGAGGGGGGGTCTGGGAGACCCAGTACTTC. It yields the protein CASSRGGVWETQYF.

The chain employs TRBV20-1 and TRBJ2-1, with TRBD2 matching 9 bases. From germline, CDR1 is DFQATT and CDR2 SNEGSKA (reference sequence). J lost 8 bases, V lost 7 bases, and 12 bases had no gene match. CDR3 length: 14 amino acids. In DNA, the CDR3 is TGCAGTGGGTTCGGGCGGGAGGGTGGCGATGAGCAGTTCTTC. Its translation: CSGFGREGGDEQFF.

The chain carries TRBV7-9 and TRBJ2-5; D is perhaps TRBD2 (6 bases). Trimming cost V 5 bases and J 8 bases, with 12 bases left between them. Germline V gene lookup returns CDR1 SEHNR and CDR2 FQNEAQ (reference sequence). This CDR3 is 12 amino acids long. CDR3 sequence reads: CASSLSGSTQYF. As DNA, the CDR3 is TGTGCCAGCAGCCTTAGCGGATCTACCCAGTACTTC. Supplemented by reference TRBV7-9 and TRBJ2-5, the full variable domain reads DTGVSQNPRHKITKRGQNVTFRCDPISEHNRLYWYRQTLGQGPEFLTYFQNEAQLEKSRLLSDRFSAERPKGSFSTLEIQRTEQGDSAMYLCASSLSGSTQYFGPGTRLLVL.

This clonotype has ten or more counts. CDR3 amino acids: CASSLQTALETQYF. The CDR3 region has the DNA TGTGCCAGCAGCTTACAGACAGCCTTAGAGACCCAGTACTTC. The V call is TRBV11-2, the J call TRBJ2-5; D is perhaps TRBD1 (5 bases). The V end lost 2 bases, the J end lost 4 bases, and 11 bases lay between the germline ends. This CDR3 is 14 amino acids long. Germline V lookup: CDR1 SGHAT, CDR2 FQNNGV. The full variable domain, completed using reference TRBV11-2 and TRBJ2-5, is EAGVAQSPRYKIIEKRQSVAFWCNPISGHATLYWYQQILGQGPKLLIQFQNNGVVDDSQLPKDRFSAERLKGVDSTLKIQPAKLEDSAVYLCASSLQTALETQYFGPGTRLLVL.

This clonotype was observed many times. V gene TRBV20-1 combines with J gene TRBJ2-3; D unresolved. Germline V gene sequence: CDR1 DFQATT, CDR2 SNEGSKA (reference sequence). The length of the CDR3 is 13 residues. The V and J ends lost 0 bases and 5 bases respectively, with 9 bases between them. The CDR3: CSARERTRDTQYF. Written as DNA, the CDR3 is TGCAGTGCTAGAGAAAGGACCCGAGATACGCAGTATTTT.

This clonotype was found a few times. The chain combines TRBV4-3 with TRBJ2-1, with D possibly matching TRBD1 (7 bases). Germline loops: CDR1 LGHNA, CDR2 YSLEER. This CDR3 contains 15 residues. V was clipped by 4 bases and J by 5 bases, with 15 bases between them. The CDR3 spells CASSPRGDSHNEQFF. CDR3 in DNA: TGCGCCAGCAGCCCAAGGGGGGACAGTCACAATGAGCAGTTCTTC.

In its sample, this clonotype was seen many times. The chain uses TRBV11-2 and TRBJ2-1; 9 nucleotides line up with TRBD2. Germline loops: CDR1 SGHAT, CDR2 FQNNGV. V was pared by 5 bases and J by 2 bases, with 7 bases of the junction left unmatched. The CDR3 has 16 residues. In DNA, the CDR3 is TGTGCCAGCAGCGGCCGACTAGCGGCCCCCTACAATGAGCAGTTCTTC. Translated, it gives CASSGRLAAPYNEQFF. The full variable domain, its missing parts supplied by reference TRBV11-2 and TRBJ2-1, is EAGVAQSPRYKIIEKRQSVAFWCNPISGHATLYWYQQILGQGPKLLIQFQNNGVVDDSQLPKDRFSAERLKGVDSTLKIQPAKLEDSAVYLCASSGRLAAPYNEQFFGPGTRLTVL.

The chain recombines TRBV19 with TRBJ1-3; D gene uncertain. In germline, CDR1 is LNHDA, CDR2 SQIVND (reference sequence). Trimming cost V 2 bases and J 0 bases, with 14 bases left between them. This CDR3 is built from 17 residues. In nucleotides, the CDR3 is TGTGCCAGTAGTATAACGACTTTGCGAAGCTCTGGAAACACCATATATTTT. Protein: CASSITTLRSSGNTIYF.

The V call is TRBV5-1, the J call TRBJ2-7, with 9 positions matching TRBD2. The CDR3 is made up of 15 amino acids. The V gene's germline CDR1 is SGHRS and CDR2 YFSETQ. V lost 4 bases to trimming and J lost 2 bases; unmatched junction nucleotides: 7. The CDR3 bases are TGCGCCAGCAGCCTGAGCGGGGGGCGGACCTACGAGCAGTACTTC. It specifies CASSLSGGRTYEQYF. Filled out from reference TRBV5-1 and TRBJ2-7, the complete variable domain reads KAGVTQTPRYLIKTRGQQVTLSCSPISGHRSVSWYQQTPGQGLQFLFEYFSETQRNKGNFPGRFSGRQFSNSRSEMNVSTLELGDSALYLCASSLSGGRTYEQYFGPGTRLTVT.

This clonotype was recorded a few times. V gene TRBV9 combines with J gene TRBJ1-1; D gene uncertain. The germline gives CDR1 SGDLS, CDR2 YYNGEE. Trimming pared 8 bases from V and 6 bases from J, leaving 8 bases between. There are 10 residues in the CDR3. The CDR3 sequence: CASNGPEAFF. The CDR3 coding sequence is TGTGCCAGTAATGGACCTGAAGCTTTCTTT.

This clonotype was recorded at least ten times. The gene calls are TRBV28 and TRBJ2-5, with 7 bases that match TRBD2. The CDR3 consists of 14 residues. J lost 1 base, V lost 6 bases, and 5 bases had no gene match. Germline V gives CDR1 MDHEN, CDR2 SYDVKM. CDR3 DNA sequence: TGTGCCAGCAGGGGTCTAGCGGTCCAAGAGACCCAGTACTTC. Its translation is CASRGLAVQETQYF.

This chain links TRBV6-1 with TRBJ1-4; 8 bases match TRBD1. The CDR3 consists of 15 residues. Trimming at V came to 6 bases and at J to 7 bases, leaving 10 bases not matched to a gene. Germline CDR1 reads MNHNS; CDR2 reads SASEGT. DNA of the CDR3: TGTGCCAGCAGCCCTGGACAGGGAAGATTTGAAAAACTGTTTTTT. Translation: CASSPGQGRFEKLFF.